This is a list of T cell receptor beta chains from one sample in a study of response to subunit inactivated influenza vaccine. Each CDR3 protein gets one entry after TCRdb re-called the RT-PCR reads with MiXCR. The table records hundreds of thousands of distinct CDR3 sequences, approximately 15% of them present only once. Sequenced here: PBMCs from blood, sampled 12 days after vaccination. These TCRs come from a man in his fifties who received an inactivated influenza vaccine. CDR3s include the opening cysteine and the closing phenylalanine or tryptophan. The order of the fields is V gene, clone size, D gene, J gene, CDR3 protein, CDR3 DNA. D genes are given only for firm matches. Clone size is shown for a subset of rows, as once, few, many or a class of expanded clone.

>TRBV14|few|.|TRBJ2-7
CASSNYGLSSSYEQYF
TGTGCCAGCAGCAACTACGGACTTTCAAGCTCCTACGAGCAGTACTTC
>TRBV15|.|.|TRBJ1-2
CATSRDLDRNYGYTF
TGTGCCACCAGCAGAGACCTGGACCGGAACTATGGCTACACCTTC
>TRBV20-1|many|.|TRBJ1-6
CSASVGSPNSPLHF
TGCAGTGCTAGCGTGGGGAGCCCTAATTCACCCCTCCACTTT
>TRBV10-3|.|.|TRBJ1-2
CAITPYSDYGYTF
TGTGCCATCACGCCCTACTCTGACTATGGCTACACCTTC
>TRBV4-1|.|.|TRBJ2-2
CASSQPRGQVRPGELFF
TGCGCCAGCAGCCAGCCCCGAGGACAAGTTCGTCCCGGGGAGCTGTTTTTT
>TRBV5-6|.|.|TRBJ2-1
CASSFRLARGNEQFF
TGTGCCAGCAGCTTTCGGCTAGCTCGAGGGAATGAGCAGTTCTTC
>TRBV12-3/TRBV12-4|many|.|TRBJ1-2
CASSPDLPGGYTF
TGTGCCAGCAGTCCGGACTTACCGGGGGGCTACACCTTC
>TRBV10-3|.|TRBD2|TRBJ2-1
CAISEPLADRANEQFF
TGTGCCATCAGTGAGCCTCTAGCGGATAGGGCCAATGAGCAGTTCTTC
>TRBV29-1|once|.|TRBJ1-1
CSVDRQRQNTEAFF
TGCAGCGTTGACCGTCAGCGTCAGAACACTGAAGCTTTCTTT
>TRBV7-3|.|.|TRBJ2-5
CASSLTDLQGETQYF
TGTGCCAGCAGCTTAACCGATCTCCAGGGGGAGACCCAGTACTTC
>TRBV7-2|.|TRBD1|TRBJ1-6
CASSLVPGGGNSPLHF
TGTGCCAGCAGCTTAGTCCCAGGGGGGGGGAATTCACCCCTCCACTTT
>TRBV12-3/TRBV12-4|few|.|TRBJ2-3
CASSLERTFTDTQYF
TGTGCCAGCAGTTTAGAGCGAACCTTCACAGATACGCAGTATTTT
>TRBV7-9|few|.|TRBJ2-7
CASRYNLASEQYF
TGTGCCAGCAGATACAATCTAGCCTCCGAGCAGTACTTC
>TRBV15|few|TRBD1|TRBJ1-4
CATSTGDRFNEKLFF
TGTGCCACCAGCACCGGGGACAGATTTAATGAAAAACTGTTTTTT
>TRBV19|few|TRBD2|TRBJ2-5
CASSPSGTRGETQYF
TGTGCCAGTAGCCCCTCCGGGACTAGGGGGGAGACCCAGTACTTC
>TRBV20-1|.|.|TRBJ2-3
CSAIGWSTDTQYF
TGCAGTGCTATAGGATGGTCGACAGATACGCAGTATTTT
>TRBV6-1|.|.|TRBJ2-7
CASRSTGGIGLAREQYF
TGTGCCAGCAGGTCGACAGGGGGCATTGGACTAGCGAGGGAGCAGTACTTC
>TRBV29-1|few|.|TRBJ2-7
CSVSDSYYEQYF
TGCAGCGTTAGTGACAGCTACTACGAGCAGTACTTC
>TRBV18|many|TRBD1|TRBJ1-5
CASSPTGTGFDQPQHF
TGTGCCAGCTCACCAACCGGGACAGGGTTCGATCAGCCCCAGCATTTT
>TRBV28|few|.|TRBJ1-1
CASSLMGVSKGEAFF
TGTGCCAGCAGTTTAATGGGTGTGTCCAAGGGTGAAGCTTTCTTT
>TRBV24-1|.|TRBD1|TRBJ2-7
CATSAGTGSYEQYF
TGTGCCACCAGTGCCGGGACAGGATCATACGAGCAGTACTTC
>TRBV27|.|.|TRBJ2-7
CASSFTGGHYEQYF
TGTGCCAGCAGTTTTACAGGAGGACACTACGAGCAGTACTTC
>TRBV6-5|.|.|TRBJ1-5
CASSSLQGSLQNQPQHF
TGTGCCAGCAGCTCCCTTCAAGGGTCCCTACAAAATCAGCCCCAGCATTTT
>TRBV10-3|few|.|TRBJ1-5
CAISESDGVGQPQHF
TGTGCCATCAGTGAGTCAGACGGGGTTGGTCAGCCCCAGCATTTT
>TRBV10-3|few|TRBD1|TRBJ2-5
CAISERTGQETQYF
TGTGCCATCAGTGAGAGGACAGGGCAAGAGACCCAGTACTTC
>TRBV7-2|few|.|TRBJ2-4
CASSLSLAQKNIQYF
TGTGCCAGCAGCCTAAGTCTAGCGCAGAAAAACATTCAGTACTTC
>TRBV10-3|few|TRBD2|TRBJ2-1
CAISESVGLAGKNEQFF
TGTGCCATCAGTGAGTCAGTGGGACTAGCGGGGAAGAATGAGCAGTTCTTC